This T cell receptor beta chain was found in a study of shared clonotypes between healthy human individuals. Background on the study: There were three CD4 naive, three CD4 memory, two CD8 naive and one CD8 memory plates per donor.

Sequencing used immunoSEQ multiplex PCR; TCRdb keeps in-frame clones, though not all of them. The sample includes about 2 million clones, 85% to 95% of them seen just once. CD45RO-negative cells were positively selected for CCR7, leaving out terminally differentiated effector memory CD45RA+ cells. The healthy adult donors were HIV-negative and reported no recent acute infections or vaccinations. Study results and limitations: Across a handful of donors, naive CD4 shared roughly 5.2%, naive CD8 more than 3%, memory CD4 over 2%, memory CD8 about 0.38%. An expected dependence of interdonor clonotype sharing on sequencing depth was noted.

The length of the CDR3 is 14 residues. The ends lost 5 bases at V and 4 bases at J; junction bases unmatched: 3. The V gene's germline CDR1 is MNHEY and CDR2 SMNVEV (reference sequence). A remark on this clone: Its cognate antigen is unknown. Other DNA sequences in the sample encode the same CDR3.

The source of this sequence is a man between 18 and 29 years old in good health. The material sequenced was naive CD8+ T cells sorted from blood. This chain joins TRBV27 and TRBJ2-5; 11 bases agree with TRBD2. DNA for the CDR3: TGTGCCAGCAGTCCTGGACTAGCGGGAGAGACCCAGTACTTC. Its translation: CASSPGLAGETQYF.